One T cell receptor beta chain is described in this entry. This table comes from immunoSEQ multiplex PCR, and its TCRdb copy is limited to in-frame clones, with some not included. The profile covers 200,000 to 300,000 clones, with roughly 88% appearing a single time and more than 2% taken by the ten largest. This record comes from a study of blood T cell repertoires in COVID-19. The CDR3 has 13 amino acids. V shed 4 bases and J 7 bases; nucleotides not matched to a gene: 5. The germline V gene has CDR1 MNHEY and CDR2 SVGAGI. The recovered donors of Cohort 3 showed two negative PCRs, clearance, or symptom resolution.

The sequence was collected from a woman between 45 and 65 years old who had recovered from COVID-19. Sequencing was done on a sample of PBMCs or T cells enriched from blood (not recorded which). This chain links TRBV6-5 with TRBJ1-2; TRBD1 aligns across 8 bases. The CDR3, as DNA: TGTGCCAGCAGTTCGACAGGGGTGGTTGGCTACACCTTC. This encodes CASSSTGVVGYTF.